One sample yielded the 29 T cell receptor beta chains listed below, sequenced in a study of beta chain features in type 1 diabetes. Expressed TCRB transcripts were sequenced, since all the RNA that had been isolated was reverse transcribed. This table comes from immunoSEQ multiplex PCR, and its TCRdb copy is limited to in-frame clones, with some not included. The top ten clones hold roughly 0.033% of a sample with roughly 400,000 clones, roughly 13% of them seen once. The specimen was naive CD4+ T cells from blood. The receptors derive from a man aged 30 to 45 in good health.

The chain employs TRBV7-6 and TRBJ2-5, with D perhaps given as TRBD1 or TRBD2 (5 bases each). The CDR3 contains 14 residues. Germline V CDR1 and CDR2: SGHVS, FNYEAQ. The V gene lost 5 bases and the J gene lost 2 bases, with 12 bases spanning the gap. The CDR3 DNA reads TGTGCCAGCAGCGGGGGACGGAGACAAGAGACCCAGTACTTC. Translating gives CASSGGRRQETQYF.

This clone occurred a few times. The chain recombines TRBV15 with TRBJ2-1; D gene uncertain. In germline, CDR1 is LNHNV, CDR2 YYDKDF (reference sequence). The V end was cut by 4 bases, the J end by 6 bases, with 13 bases between. The CDR3 spans 14 residues. The CDR3: CATSTGPASNEQFF. CDR3 in DNA: TGTGCCACCAGCACCGGCCCAGCGTCCAATGAGCAGTTCTTC.

The chain is built from TRBV11-2 and TRBJ2-7; 7 bases are a match to TRBD1. This CDR3 region has 14 residues. V shed 1 base, J shed 2 bases, and the junction held 2 bases outside the gene matches. Germline values: CDR1 SGHAT, CDR2 FQNNGV. CDR3 DNA sequence: TGTGCCAGCAGCTTAGGCACAGGGGCCTACGAGCAGTACTTC. Translated, it gives CASSLGTGAYEQYF. The full variable domain, in which reference TRBV11-2 and TRBJ2-7 provide the parts outside the CDR3, is EAGVAQSPRYKIIEKRQSVAFWCNPISGHATLYWYQQILGQGPKLLIQFQNNGVVDDSQLPKDRFSAERLKGVDSTLKIQPAKLEDSAVYLCASSLGTGAYEQYFGPGTRLTVT.

This clone showed up just a few times. V usage is TRBV7-9 and J usage is TRBJ2-7; D uncertain. Trimming shortened V by 7 bases and J by 6 bases, and 10 bases separated the two germline ends. The CDR3 contains 11 residues. Germline loops: CDR1 SEHNR, CDR2 FQNEAQ (reference sequence). CDR3 sequence reads: CASTLESEQYF. For the CDR3, the DNA is TGTGCCAGCACCTTGGAGAGCGAGCAGTACTTC.

This clone has just a few counts. This chain links TRBV29-1 with TRBJ1-2, with D possibly TRBD1 on 6 matching bases. Between the trimmed V and J ends, which lost 6 bases and 6 bases, there was a span of 14 bases. This CDR3 comprises 12 residues. From germline, CDR1 is SQVTM and CDR2 ANQGSEA. CDR3 loop: CSVRGQTDGYTF. Here the CDR3 DNA reads TGCAGCGTCCGTGGACAGACGGATGGCTACACCTTC.

This clone turned up a few times. This chain joins TRBV29-1 and TRBJ2-5; either TRBD1 or TRBD2 may fit D (5 bases each). V dropped 7 bases and J dropped 5 bases, with 17 bases sitting between them. This CDR3 contains 13 residues. CDR1 and CDR2 (germline): SQVTM, ANQGSEA. The CDR3 loop reads CSGDATQGETQYF. CDR3 DNA: TGCAGCGGGGACGCAACCCAAGGGGAGACCCAGTACTTC.

This sequence joins TRBV7-2 and TRBJ2-5; D uncertain. Trimming left V 2 bases short and J 5 bases short, with 18 bases between. The germline gives CDR1 SGHTA, CDR2 FQGNSA. This CDR3 is built from 16 residues. CDR3 sequence reads: CASSLWSVSARETQYF. Written as DNA, the CDR3 is TGTGCCAGCAGCTTATGGTCAGTCAGTGCCCGGGAGACCCAGTACTTC.

This chain links TRBV19 with TRBJ2-6; the D is unclear. CDR1 and CDR2 from the germline V gene are LNHDA and SQIVND (reference sequence). CDR3 length equals 16 residues. Trimming shortened V by 5 bases and J by 0 bases, and 11 bases separated the two germline ends. The CDR3 sequence is CASSLFTSSGANVLTF. Here the CDR3 DNA reads TGTGCCAGTAGTCTTTTCACCAGCTCTGGGGCCAACGTCCTGACTTTC.

V gene TRBV19 combines with J gene TRBJ2-5; weak D call: TRBD1 (6 bases). The V end lost 7 bases, the J end lost 6 bases, and 18 bases lay between the germline ends. The length of the CDR3 is 14 residues. The germline CDR1 and CDR2 sequences are LNHDA and SQIVND (reference sequence). CDR3 nucleotide sequence: TGTGCCAGTACCCCAGCAACAGGGCGGCAGACCCAGTACTTC. It yields the protein CASTPATGRQTQYF. Together with reference TRBV19 and TRBJ2-5, the CDR3 gives the full variable domain: DGGITQSPKYLFRKEGQNVTLSCEQNLNHDAMYWYRQDPGQGLRLIYYSQIVNDFQKGDIAEGYSVSREKKESFPLTVTSAQKNPTAFYLCASTPATGRQTQYFGPGTRLLVL.

This clone came up a few times. V is TRBV4-2 and J is TRBJ2-2; possible D gene TRBD2, 5 bases. The CDR3 runs to 16 residues. V was trimmed by 1 base and J by 1 base, leaving 10 bases between them. Germline V gene sequence: CDR1 LGHNA, CDR2 YNFKEQ. The CDR3 nucleotides read TGTGCCAGCAGCCAAGGATACGGGGTGAACACCGGGGAGCTGTTTTTT. It encodes CASSQGYGVNTGELFF.

Only one count was recorded for this clone. Germline is not matched at one junction end, which may reflect a read error. The chain is built from TRBV5-1 and TRBJ2-1, with a possible D match to TRBD2 (5 bases). Germline CDR1 is SGHRS and CDR2 is YFSETQ. This CDR3 has 15 amino acids. The CDR3 nucleotides read TGCGCCAGCAGTTTGGAGGCTAGCCGAGACAATGAGCAGTTCTTC. Protein sequence: CASSLEASRDNEQFF.

At least ten counts were recorded for this clone. The rearrangement uses TRBV29-1 and TRBJ2-1; D is perhaps TRBD1 or TRBD2 (6 bases each). Deletions cut 5 bases from V and 8 bases from J, with 19 bases between. The CDR3 totals 14 residues. Germline V gene sequence: CDR1 SQVTM, CDR2 ANQGSEA. The chain's CDR3 is CSVLGGAGSDEQFF. The DNA for the CDR3 is TGCAGCGTTCTCGGGGGCGCAGGTAGCGATGAGCAGTTCTTC.

This chain connects TRBV9 to TRBJ2-3; D is possibly TRBD1 (6 bases). This CDR3 region has 16 residues. The germline gives CDR1 SGDLS, CDR2 YYNGEE. Trimming removed 0 bases at V and 0 bases at J, with 11 bases between. The CDR3 nucleotides are TGTGCCAGCAGCGTAGGGCAGGGGCGGAGCACAGATACGCAGTATTTT. Its protein product is CASSVGQGRSTDTQYF.

The V call is TRBV9, the J call TRBJ2-1; D is undetermined. The CDR3 spans 15 residues. V lost 0 bases and J lost 9, with 16 bases in between. Looked up from germline, CDR1 is SGDLS and CDR2 is YYNGEE. The CDR3 DNA sequence: TGTGCCAGCAGCGTAGAACCCCAGTTAGGTAGTGAGCAGTTCTTC. Its translation: CASSVEPQLGSEQFF.

V and J are TRBV7-9 and TRBJ2-1, with D possibly being TRBD2 (5 bases). Trimming shortened V by 2 bases and J by 8 bases, and 22 bases separated the two germline ends. CDR1 and CDR2 (germline): SEHNR, FQNEAQ (reference sequence). CDR3 length equals 17 residues. The CDR3, as DNA: TGTGCCAGCAGCTTAATGGCGGGCGGAATTATCGTTTATGAGCAGTTCTTC. It specifies CASSLMAGGIIVYEQFF.

CDR3 amino acids: CASSLVRLLFF. Written as DNA, the CDR3 is TGTGCCAGCAGCTTAGTCCGTCTGCTGTTCTTC. The chain is built from TRBV11-2 and TRBJ2-1; unclear D gene. The CDR3 contains 11 residues. The germline CDR1 and CDR2 sequences are SGHAT and FQNNGV. Trimming stripped 1 base from V and 15 bases from J, with 10 bases between.

This clone showed up just a few times. At one of its ends the junction is not consistent with the germline gene, which may arise from a read error. This sequence joins TRBV7-7 and TRBJ2-2; the D is unclear. The CDR3 contains 14 residues. Germline lookup yields CDR1 SSHAT and CDR2 FNYEAQ (reference sequence). The CDR3 protein is CASSSVSGAGELFF. The CDR3 DNA reads as TGTGCTAGCAGCTCCGTCTCGGGTGCCGGGGAGCTGTTTTTT. The full variable domain, rest sourced from reference TRBV7-7 and TRBJ2-2, is GAGVSQSPRYKVTKRGQDVTLRCDPISSHATLYWYQQALGQGPEFLTYFNYEAQPDKSGLPSDRFSAERPEGSISTLTIQRTEQRDSAMYRCASSSVSGAGELFFGEGSRLTVL.

The chain has TRBV15 and TRBJ2-5; D uncertain. Deletions cut 0 bases from V and 5 bases from J, with 13 bases between. There are 15 residues in the CDR3. Germline V lookup: CDR1 LNHNV, CDR2 YYDKDF (reference sequence). The CDR3: CATSRDNGVFETQYF. CDR3 nucleotide sequence: TGTGCCACCAGCAGAGATAACGGTGTCTTTGAGACCCAGTACTTC. The full variable domain, in which reference TRBV15 and TRBJ2-5 provide the parts outside the CDR3, is DAMVIQNPRYQVTQFGKPVTLSCSQTLNHNVMYWYQQKSSQAPKLLFHYYDKDFNNEADTPDNFQSRRPNTSFCFLDIRSPGLGDTAMYLCATSRDNGVFETQYFGPGTRLLVL.

The CDR3 loop reads CATRDGNTGELFF. The DNA of the CDR3 is TGTGCCACTAGGGACGGGAACACCGGGGAGCTGTTTTTT. This chain uses TRBV7-2 with TRBJ2-2, with D perhaps matching TRBD1 or TRBD2 (5 bases each). The V gene lost 10 bases and the J gene lost 1 base, with 10 bases spanning the gap. From germline, CDR1 is SGHTA and CDR2 FQGNSA. This CDR3 has 13 residues. Supplemented by reference TRBV7-2 and TRBJ2-2, the full variable domain reads GAGVSQSPSNKVTEKGKDVELRCDPISGHTALYWYRQSLGQGLEFLIYFQGNSAPDKSGLPSDRFSAERTGGSVSTLTIQRTQQEDSAVYLCATRDGNTGELFFGEGSRLTVL.

This clone was observed a handful of times. The chain couples TRBV6-5 to TRBJ1-4; TRBD1 is a possible D gene (6 bases). The V end lost 5 bases, the J end lost 4 bases, and 14 bases lay between the germline ends. Per the germline V gene, CDR1 is MNHEY and CDR2 is SVGAGI. CDR3 length: 15 amino acids. CDR3 in DNA: TGTGCCAGCAGTCGACAGGTTCGGCGTAATGAAAAACTGTTTTTT. It codes for CASSRQVRRNEKLFF.

The chain joins TRBV7-7 to TRBJ1-3; D not resolved. The V gene lost 6 bases and the J gene lost 0 bases, with 12 bases spanning the gap. Per the germline V gene, CDR1 is SSHAT and CDR2 is FNYEAQ (reference sequence). The CDR3 spans 15 residues. This chain's CDR3 is CASSSGPTSGNTIYF. The CDR3, as DNA: TGTGCCAGCAGTTCCGGACCGACCTCTGGAAACACCATATATTTT.

In its sample, this clone was seen a few times. The chain is built from TRBV29-1 and TRBJ1-1; no clear D gene. CDR1 and CDR2 from the germline V gene are SQVTM and ANQGSEA. V gave up 1 base and J gave up 2 bases, with 17 bases separating them. This CDR3 region has 16 residues. Here the CDR3 DNA reads TGCAGCGTTGAAGGGGAAAGGGTTTGGGGTAACACTGAAGCTTTCTTT. Its protein product is CSVEGERVWGNTEAFF. The variable domain in full, with the rest retrieved from reference TRBV29-1 and TRBJ1-1, is SAVISQKPSRDICQRGTSLTIQCQVDSQVTMMFWYRQQPGQSLTLIATANQGSEATYESGFVIDKFPISRPNLTFSTLTVSNMSPEDSSIYLCSVEGERVWGNTEAFFGQGTRLTVV.

The chain employs TRBV12-5 and TRBJ2-5; 8 bases are shared with TRBD2. This CDR3 has 14 residues. The V and J ends lost 6 bases and 4 bases, in that order; junction bases with no gene match: 7. Looked up from germline, CDR1 is LGHNT and CDR2 is FRNRAP. The CDR3 protein is CASGPGTRGETQYF. CDR3 DNA: TGTGCTAGTGGACCCGGGACTAGGGGAGAGACCCAGTACTTC.

This clone was counted a few times. The chain couples TRBV6-5 to TRBJ2-5; TRBD2 matches 8 bases. The CDR3 totals 12 residues. After removal of 8 bases from V and 5 bases from J, the junction contained 4 bases not matched to a gene. Germline V gene data show CDR1 as MNHEY and CDR2 as SVGAGI. The CDR3 loop is CASRGGYETQYF. The CDR3 DNA reads as TGTGCCAGCCGGGGGGGGTATGAGACCCAGTACTTC.

This clone was seen a handful of times. The CDR3 sequence: CASRPGQGFGTQYF. Written as DNA, the CDR3 is TGTGCCAGTAGACCGGGACAGGGTTTCGGTACGCAGTATTTT. V is TRBV28 and J is TRBJ2-3; 9 nucleotides align to TRBD1. The germline V gene has CDR1 MDHEN and CDR2 SYDVKM. J was trimmed by 8 bases and V by 9 bases; bases with no gene match: 12. The CDR3 loop spans 14 amino acids.

This clone was seen a few times. The J gene is TRBJ1-4, the V gene TRBV28, with D unresolved. The CDR3 length is 15 residues. The V gene lost 4 bases and the J gene lost 0 bases, with 9 bases spanning the gap. From germline, CDR1 is MDHEN and CDR2 SYDVKM. CDR3 bases: TGTGCCAGCAGTTACGTACAAGCAACTAATGAAAAACTGTTTTTT. This encodes CASSYVQATNEKLFF. Complete variable domain (other parts from reference TRBV28 and TRBJ1-4): DVKVTQSSRYLVKRTGEKVFLECVQDMDHENMFWYRQDPGLGLRLIYFSYDVKMKEKGDIPEGYSVSREKKERFSLILESASTNQTSMYLCASSYVQATNEKLFFGSGTQLSVL.

This chain connects TRBV4-1 to TRBJ2-2, with 9 bases identical to TRBD1. The germline V gene has CDR1 MGHRA and CDR2 YSYEKL. There are 16 residues in the CDR3. V shed 2 bases and J 4 bases; nucleotides not matched to a gene: 5. The DNA for the CDR3 is TGCGCCAGCAGCCAACTTACAGGGGGCTTCACCGGGGAGCTGTTTTTT. This translates into CASSQLTGGFTGELFF.

The rearrangement uses TRBV5-4 and TRBJ1-4; D uncertain. Germline values: CDR1 SGHNT, CDR2 YYREEE (reference sequence). The V end lost 0 bases, the J end lost 0 bases, and 3 bases lay between the germline ends. The CDR3 is made up of 14 amino acids. The CDR3 region is CASSLEPTNEKLFF. The CDR3 DNA follows: TGTGCCAGCAGCTTGGAACCAACTAATGAAAAACTGTTTTTT.

In its sample, this clone was seen a few times. The chain uses TRBV14 and TRBJ2-1; no clear D. Germline V lookup: CDR1 SGHDN, CDR2 FVKESK. V was pared by 1 base and J by 9 bases, with 10 bases between. This CDR3 is built from 13 residues. The CDR3 nucleotides are TGTGCCAGCAGCCAAGCTCGGGTGGCTGAGCAGTTCTTC. Translation gives CASSQARVAEQFF.